The next 22 T cell receptor beta chains were all read from a single sample in a study of a mutant IDH1 vaccine in newly diagnosed glioma (dated by TCRdb to the early 2020s). What the time point label conveys for this sample: week 35, safety follow-up. Each vaccine dose was 300 ug of a 20-mer mutant IDH1 peptide in Montanide, given subcutaneously with topical imiquimod. Library preparation was by the immunoSEQ multiplex PCR assay. Held by TCRdb, this immuneACCESS table contains in-frame sequences only and omits some clones. Under half of the omission traces to an unresolved V gene where checked; the cause of the rest is unknown. The sample includes about 68,000 clones, with around 82% observed a single time. Approximately 12% of the sample is in the top ten clones. No antigen has been identified for these receptors. The sequences come from PBMCs, collected from a glioma patient whose treatment included an IDH1 peptide vaccine. These receptors all stem from a man in his late teens or twenties with glioma.

About this clone itself: The same CDR3 arises from other DNA sequences in this sample as well. The rearrangement links TRBV30 to TRBJ2-7; possibly TRBD2 for D (5 bases). The CDR3 consists of 12 residues. Germline lookup yields CDR1 GTSNPN and CDR2 SVGIG (reference sequence). V shed 0 bases and J shed 3 bases, with 6 bases lying between them. This chain's CDR3 is CAWSVRGYEQYF. In DNA form, the CDR3 reads TGTGCCTGGAGTGTACGGGGCTACGAGCAGTACTTC.

This clone has a single count. The V gene is TRBV30, the J gene TRBJ1-3; D might be TRBD1 (5 bases). The CDR3 extends over 10 amino acids. Germline CDR1 GTSNPN, CDR2 SVGIG (reference sequence). V shed 8 bases and J shed 3 bases, with 5 bases lying between them. The CDR3 DNA reads as TGTGCCCAGGGTGGAAACACCATATATTTT. Its translation: CAQGGNTIYF.

The gene calls are TRBV27 and TRBJ2-7; a weak D match, TRBD1 (5 bases). The germline gives CDR1 MNHEY, CDR2 SMNVEV (reference sequence). The germline V and J ends were trimmed by 5 bases and 7 bases, with 18 bases remaining between them. The CDR3 extends over 14 amino acids. CDR3 bases: TGTGCCAGCAGTCCAGGACACCTCGTTGCGGAGCAGTACTTC. As protein: CASSPGHLVAEQYF.

This sequence joins TRBV5-4 and TRBJ2-1; TRBD2 agrees at 8 bases. Trimming cost V 6 bases and J 9 bases; bases outside gene matches: 17. CDR3 length: 16 residues. Germline CDR1 reads SGHNT; CDR2 reads YYREEE (reference sequence). The CDR3 nucleotides read TGTGCCAGCAAAGATGCATCAGACGGGGGGGATTCTGAGCAGTTCTTC. This translates into CASKDASDGGDSEQFF.

This rearrangement joins TRBV4-3 to TRBJ2-7; 8 bases agree with TRBD1. J was trimmed by 2 bases and V by 3 bases; bases with no gene match: 6. In germline, CDR1 is LGHNA, CDR2 YSLEER. The CDR3 totals 15 residues. The CDR3 DNA is TGCGCCAGCAGCCAGCGGACAGGGCAGACCTACGAGCAGTACTTC. It specifies CASSQRTGQTYEQYF.

The rearrangement links TRBV27 to TRBJ1-1; possibly TRBD1 for D (6 bases). Trimming stripped 6 bases from V and 3 bases from J, with 8 bases between. The CDR3 covers 12 residues. The germline CDR1 and CDR2 sequences are MNHEY and SMNVEV (reference sequence). The CDR3 DNA is TGTGCCAGCAGGGACAGTTACACTGAAGCTTTCTTT. As protein: CASRDSYTEAFF.

The chain has TRBV18 and TRBJ2-5, with 7 bases aligning to TRBD1. The CDR3 totals 13 residues. In germline, CDR1 is KGHSH, CDR2 LQKENI. V lost 5 bases and J lost 7; bases outside the gene matches: 7. The DNA of the CDR3 is TGTGCCAGCTCAGGTGACAGGGTTGGGACCCAGTACTTC. As protein: CASSGDRVGTQYF.

The chain is built from TRBV18 and TRBJ2-3; 13 nucleotides agree with TRBD2. The CDR3 covers 16 residues. Germline-derived CDR1 and CDR2 are KGHSH and LQKENI. With 4 bases clipped from V and 4 bases from J, the junction kept 5 bases outside the gene matches. The CDR3 DNA sequence: TGTGCCAGCTCACAAACTAGCGGGAGGGGACCAGATACGCAGTATTTT. The encoded protein is CASSQTSGRGPDTQYF. The full variable domain, completed using reference TRBV18 and TRBJ2-3, is NAGVMQNPRHLVRRRGQEARLRCSPMKGHSHVYWYRQLPEEGLKFMVYLQKENIIDESGMPKERFSAEFPKEGPSILRIQQVVRGDSAAYFCASSQTSGRGPDTQYFGPGTRLTVL.

V and J are TRBV7-9 and TRBJ2-7, with D maybe TRBD2 (6 bases). The CDR3 is made up of 14 amino acids. Trimming shortened V by 5 bases and J by 5 bases, and 16 bases separated the two germline ends. The germline gives CDR1 SEHNR, CDR2 FQNEAQ (reference sequence). The CDR3 sequence: CASSQRGVGNEQYF. In nucleotides, the CDR3 is TGTGCCAGCAGCCAACGCGGGGTCGGAAACGAGCAGTACTTC. The full variable domain, its missing parts supplied by reference TRBV7-9 and TRBJ2-7, is DTGVSQNPRHKITKRGQNVTFRCDPISEHNRLYWYRQTLGQGPEFLTYFQNEAQLEKSRLLSDRFSAERPKGSFSTLEIQRTEQGDSAMYLCASSQRGVGNEQYFGPGTRLTVT.

The J gene is TRBJ2-2, the V gene TRBV7-2; a weak D match, TRBD1 (5 bases). The CDR3 has 14 amino acids. V lost 5 bases, J lost 6 bases, and 13 bases lay in between. CDR1 is SGHTA, CDR2 FQGNSA, per germline. Here the CDR3 reads CASSPQGRAGELFF. The CDR3 DNA is TGTGCCAGCAGCCCCCAGGGTAGGGCCGGGGAGCTGTTTTTT.

The sample holds one count of this clone. The chain carries TRBV4-3 and TRBJ2-7; weak D call: TRBD1 (5 bases). From germline, CDR1 is LGHNA and CDR2 YSLEER. The CDR3 has 19 residues. Trimming pared 3 bases from V and 5 bases from J, leaving 29 bases between. The CDR3 reads CASSQRLMTETQIGDEQYF. In DNA form, the CDR3 reads TGCGCCAGCAGCCAGAGGCTCATGACAGAAACACAAATAGGCGACGAGCAGTACTTC.

This sequence joins TRBV20-1 and TRBJ2-7; possibly TRBD2 for D (5 bases). The germline V gene encodes CDR1 DFQATT and CDR2 SNEGSKA (reference sequence). CDR3 size: 11 residues. Trimming left V 8 bases short and J 3 bases short, with 11 bases between. CDR3 sequence reads: CSPDGDYEQYF. In DNA form, the CDR3 reads TGCAGTCCCGACGGGGACTACGAGCAGTACTTC.

J is TRBJ2-5 and V is TRBV7-2; no clear D. Trimming took off 4 bases at V and 4 bases at J, with 16 bases between the two ends. The germline gives CDR1 SGHTA, CDR2 FQGNSA. CDR3 length: 15 residues. The CDR3 region is CASSSGVGLGETQYF. DNA of the CDR3: TGTGCCAGCAGCTCCGGCGTTGGCCTTGGAGAGACCCAGTACTTC.

The chain carries TRBV7-2 and TRBJ1-6, with unresolved D. Germline assignment: CDR1 SGHTA and CDR2 FQGNSA. The CDR3 spans 16 residues. Trimming left V 5 bases short and J 4 bases short, with 15 bases between. CDR3 region: CASSPEGWGYNSPLHF. The CDR3 nucleotides are TGTGCCAGCAGCCCAGAGGGATGGGGATATAATTCACCCCTCCACTTT.

The chain carries TRBV28 and TRBJ1-4; weak D call: TRBD1 (5 bases). V lost 5 bases and J 3 bases, leaving 19 bases between the germline ends. The CDR3 is 17 residues long. From germline, CDR1 is MDHEN and CDR2 SYDVKM. The DNA for the CDR3 is TGTGCCAGCAGTCCCCGAGGGGCCGAGGGTCCTAATGAAAAACTGTTTTTT. Protein sequence: CASSPRGAEGPNEKLFF.

This clone was observed a single time. V and J are TRBV6-1 and TRBJ2-1; D unresolved. Trimming shortened V by 10 bases and J by 2 bases, and 6 bases separated the two germline ends. Germline lookup yields CDR1 MNHNS and CDR2 SASEGT. The CDR3 consists of 11 residues. The CDR3 DNA is TGTGCCACTGGTCCCTACAATGAGCAGTTCTTC. It encodes CATGPYNEQFF.

The rearrangement joins TRBV7-8 to TRBJ2-3; TRBD2 aligns across 7 bases. This CDR3 is built from 15 residues. Germline V gene data show CDR1 as SGHVS and CDR2 as FQNEAQ. Trimming at V came to 5 bases and at J to 5 bases, leaving 10 bases not matched to a gene. The CDR3 spells CASSARAGRVDTQYF. The CDR3 DNA follows: TGTGCCAGCAGCGCGAGAGCAGGGAGGGTAGATACGCAGTATTTT. The full variable domain, with the rest looked up from reference TRBV7-8 and TRBJ2-3, is GAGVSQSPRYKVAKRGQDVALRCDPISGHVSLFWYQQALGQGPEFLTYFQNEAQLDKSGLPSDRFFAERPEGSVSTLKIQRTQQEDSAVYLCASSARAGRVDTQYFGPGTRLTVL.

The CDR3 coding sequence is TGTGCCAGCAGCTTACGACTAGCGGGAGGCGGCGAGCAGTACTTC. Its protein is CASSLRLAGGGEQYF. The genes are TRBV11-2 and TRBJ2-7; 13 bases agree with TRBD2. This CDR3 has 15 amino acids. Looked up from germline, CDR1 is SGHAT and CDR2 is FQNNGV. V trimming: 2 bases; J trimming: 6 bases; junction bases outside the gene matches: 4.

The chain links TRBV4-3 to TRBJ1-1; no clear D gene. From germline, CDR1 is LGHNA and CDR2 YSLEER. Trimming left V 4 bases short and J 1 base short, with 19 bases between. The CDR3 sequence is 17 residues long. CDR3 nucleotides: TGCGCCAGCAGCCTAGTCAAAAGGGTAAAGTGGAACACTGAAGCTTTCTTT. As protein: CASSLVKRVKWNTEAFF.

The chain uses TRBV7-9 and TRBJ2-3; TRBD1 might be the D (5 bases). This CDR3 is 12 amino acids long. Germline V lookup: CDR1 SEHNR, CDR2 FQNEAQ (reference sequence). Between the trimmed V and J ends, which lost 1 base and 8 bases, there was a span of 7 bases. The CDR3 nucleotides read TGTGCCAGCAGCTTAGAGGGGTCTACGCAGTATTTT. Its translation: CASSLEGSTQYF. Full variable domain (rest looked up from reference TRBV7-9 and TRBJ2-3): DTGVSQNPRHKITKRGQNVTFRCDPISEHNRLYWYRQTLGQGPEFLTYFQNEAQLEKSRLLSDRFSAERPKGSFSTLEIQRTEQGDSAMYLCASSLEGSTQYFGPGTRLTVL.

In this sample, this clone turned up a few times. CDR3 in DNA: TGTGCCAGCAGCTTAGGTCTAGGTCAGCCCCAGCATTTT. The encoded protein is CASSLGLGQPQHF. This chain connects TRBV7-8 to TRBJ1-5; D is ambiguous. The CDR3 is 13 amino acids. Germline V CDR1 and CDR2: SGHVS, FQNEAQ. The V end was cut by 1 base, the J end by 6 bases, with 7 bases between.

This clone was counted a single time. The gene calls are TRBV6-1 and TRBJ2-7, with D tentatively TRBD2 (7 bases). V was shortened by 7 bases and J by 3 bases, with 19 bases between the two germline ends. This CDR3 region has 15 residues. Germline CDR1 is MNHNS and CDR2 is SASEGT. The CDR3 DNA follows: TGTGCCAGCAACCTCGTGGGGGGGGCGGGCTACGAGCAGTACTTC. Translated: CASNLVGGAGYEQYF.